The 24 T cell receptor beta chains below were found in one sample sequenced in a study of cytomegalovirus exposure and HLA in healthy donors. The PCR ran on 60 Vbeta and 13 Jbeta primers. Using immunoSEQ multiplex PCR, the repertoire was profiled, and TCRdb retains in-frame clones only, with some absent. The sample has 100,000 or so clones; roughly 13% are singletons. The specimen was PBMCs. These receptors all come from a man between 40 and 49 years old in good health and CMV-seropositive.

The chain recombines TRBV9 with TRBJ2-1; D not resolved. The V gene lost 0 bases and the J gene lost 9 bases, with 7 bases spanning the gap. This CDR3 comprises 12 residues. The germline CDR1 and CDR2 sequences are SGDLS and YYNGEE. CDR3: CASSVGESEQFF. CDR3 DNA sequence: TGTGCCAGCAGCGTAGGAGAGAGTGAGCAGTTCTTC.

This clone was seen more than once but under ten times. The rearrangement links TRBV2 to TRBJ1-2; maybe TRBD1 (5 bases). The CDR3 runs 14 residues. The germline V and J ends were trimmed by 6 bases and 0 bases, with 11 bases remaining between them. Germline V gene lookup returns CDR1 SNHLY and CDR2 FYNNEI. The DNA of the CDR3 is TGTGCCAGCAGGCCGACAGTGACTAACTATGGCTACACCTTC. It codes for CASRPTVTNYGYTF.

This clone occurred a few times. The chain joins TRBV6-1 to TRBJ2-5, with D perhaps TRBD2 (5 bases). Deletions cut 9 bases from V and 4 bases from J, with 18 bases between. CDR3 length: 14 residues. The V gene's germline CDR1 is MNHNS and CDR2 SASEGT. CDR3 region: CASIGQGSGETQYF. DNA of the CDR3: TGTGCCAGTATCGGGCAAGGGAGCGGAGAGACCCAGTACTTC.

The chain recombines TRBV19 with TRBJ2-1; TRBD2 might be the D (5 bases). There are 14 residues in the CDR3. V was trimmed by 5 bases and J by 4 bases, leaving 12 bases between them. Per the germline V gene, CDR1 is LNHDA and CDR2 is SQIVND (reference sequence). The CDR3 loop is CASSPSPGYNEQFF. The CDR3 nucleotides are TGTGCCAGTAGTCCAAGTCCGGGATACAATGAGCAGTTCTTC.

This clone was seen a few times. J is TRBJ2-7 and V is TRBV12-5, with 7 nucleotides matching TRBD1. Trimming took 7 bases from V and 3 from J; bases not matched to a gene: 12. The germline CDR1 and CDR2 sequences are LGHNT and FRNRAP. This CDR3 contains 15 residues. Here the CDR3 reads CASALPWDSNYEQYF. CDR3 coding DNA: TGTGCTAGTGCCTTACCCTGGGACAGCAACTACGAGCAGTACTTC.

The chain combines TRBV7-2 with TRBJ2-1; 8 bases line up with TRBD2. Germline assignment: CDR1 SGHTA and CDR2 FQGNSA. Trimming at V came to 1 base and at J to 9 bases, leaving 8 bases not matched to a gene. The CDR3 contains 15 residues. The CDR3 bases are TGTGCCAGCAGCTTAGAAGGGACTAGGTCCATTGAGCAGTTCTTC. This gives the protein CASSLEGTRSIEQFF.

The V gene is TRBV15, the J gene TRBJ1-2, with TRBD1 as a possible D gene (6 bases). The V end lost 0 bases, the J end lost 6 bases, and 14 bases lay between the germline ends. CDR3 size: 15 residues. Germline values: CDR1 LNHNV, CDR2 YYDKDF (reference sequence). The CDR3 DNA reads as TGTGCCACCAGCAGAGACATACAGGGACCCGATGGCTACACCTTC. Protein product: CATSRDIQGPDGYTF.

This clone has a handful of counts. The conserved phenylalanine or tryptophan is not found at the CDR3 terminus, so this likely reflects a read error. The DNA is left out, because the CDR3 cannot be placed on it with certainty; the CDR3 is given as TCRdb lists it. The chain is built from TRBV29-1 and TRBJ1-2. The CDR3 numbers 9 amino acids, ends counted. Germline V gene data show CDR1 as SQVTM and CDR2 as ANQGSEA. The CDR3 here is CSAGGGSNV.

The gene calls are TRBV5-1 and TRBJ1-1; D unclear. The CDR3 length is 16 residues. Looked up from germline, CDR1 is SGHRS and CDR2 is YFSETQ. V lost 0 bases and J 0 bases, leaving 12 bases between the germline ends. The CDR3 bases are TGCGCCAGCAGCTTGGGGAGGGATCGCGTGAACACTGAAGCTTTCTTT. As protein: CASSLGRDRVNTEAFF.

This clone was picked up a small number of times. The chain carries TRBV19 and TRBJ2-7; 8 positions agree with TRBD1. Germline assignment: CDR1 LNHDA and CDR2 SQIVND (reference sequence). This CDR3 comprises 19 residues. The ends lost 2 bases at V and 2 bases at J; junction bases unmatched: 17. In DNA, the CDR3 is TGTGCCAGTAGTATATCCCCGACAGGGGTCTTGACTTTAGCCTACGAGCAGTACTTC. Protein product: CASSISPTGVLTLAYEQYF.

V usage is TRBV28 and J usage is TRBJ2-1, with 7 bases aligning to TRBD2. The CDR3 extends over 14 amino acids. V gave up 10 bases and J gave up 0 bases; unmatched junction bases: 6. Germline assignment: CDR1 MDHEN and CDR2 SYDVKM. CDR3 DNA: TGTGCCATCCGAGGCGGGAGCTCCTACAATGAGCAGTTCTTC. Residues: CAIRGGSSYNEQFF.

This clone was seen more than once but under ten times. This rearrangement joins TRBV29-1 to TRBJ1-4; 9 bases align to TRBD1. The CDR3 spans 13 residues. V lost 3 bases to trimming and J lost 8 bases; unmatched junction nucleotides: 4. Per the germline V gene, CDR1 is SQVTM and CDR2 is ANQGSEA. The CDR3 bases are TGCAGCGTTGATTGGGGGACAGGGGAAAAACTGTTTTTT. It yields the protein CSVDWGTGEKLFF.

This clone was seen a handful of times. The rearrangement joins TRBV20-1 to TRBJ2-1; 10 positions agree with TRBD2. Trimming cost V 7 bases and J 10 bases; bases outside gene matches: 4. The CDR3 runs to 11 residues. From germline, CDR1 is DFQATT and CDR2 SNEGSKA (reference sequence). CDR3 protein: CSGSSGGEQFF. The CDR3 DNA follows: TGCAGTGGCTCTAGCGGGGGCGAGCAGTTCTTC.

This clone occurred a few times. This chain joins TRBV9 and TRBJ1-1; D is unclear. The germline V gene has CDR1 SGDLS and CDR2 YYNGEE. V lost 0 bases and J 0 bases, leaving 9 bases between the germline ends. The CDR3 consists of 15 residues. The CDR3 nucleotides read TGTGCCAGCAGCGTAGATAGAACCATGAACACTGAAGCTTTCTTT. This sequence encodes CASSVDRTMNTEAFF.

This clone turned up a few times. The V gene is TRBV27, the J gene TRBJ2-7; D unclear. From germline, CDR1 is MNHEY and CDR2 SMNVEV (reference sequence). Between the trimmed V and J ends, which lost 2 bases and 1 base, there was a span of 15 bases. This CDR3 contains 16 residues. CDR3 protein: CASSLTAQASSYEQYF. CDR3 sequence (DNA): TGTGCCAGCAGTTTAACGGCCCAGGCCAGTTCCTACGAGCAGTACTTC.

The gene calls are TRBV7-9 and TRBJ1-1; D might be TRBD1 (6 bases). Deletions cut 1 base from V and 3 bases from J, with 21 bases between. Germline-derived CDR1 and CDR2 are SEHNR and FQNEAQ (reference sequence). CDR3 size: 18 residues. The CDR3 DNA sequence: TGTGCCAGCAGCTTAGGCTGGACAGCGTGGAAAGGGGACACTGAAGCTTTCTTT. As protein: CASSLGWTAWKGDTEAFF.

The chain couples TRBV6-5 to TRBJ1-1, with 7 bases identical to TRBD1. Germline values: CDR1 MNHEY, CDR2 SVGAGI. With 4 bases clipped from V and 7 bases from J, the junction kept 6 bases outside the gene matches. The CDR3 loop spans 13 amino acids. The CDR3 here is CASSSRRDSEAFF. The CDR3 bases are TGTGCCAGCAGTTCCCGCCGGGACAGTGAAGCTTTCTTT.

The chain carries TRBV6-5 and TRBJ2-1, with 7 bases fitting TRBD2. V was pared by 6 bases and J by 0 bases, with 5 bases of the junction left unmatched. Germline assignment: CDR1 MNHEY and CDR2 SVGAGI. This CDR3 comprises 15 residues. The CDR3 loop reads CASRPAGTSYNEQFF. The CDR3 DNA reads TGTGCCAGCAGACCAGCGGGAACCTCCTACAATGAGCAGTTCTTC.

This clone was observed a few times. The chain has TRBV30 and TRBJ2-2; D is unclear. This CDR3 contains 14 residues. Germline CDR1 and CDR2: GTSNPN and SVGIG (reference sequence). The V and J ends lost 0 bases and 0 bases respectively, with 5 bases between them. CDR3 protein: CAWSVLPNTGELFF. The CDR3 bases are TGTGCCTGGAGTGTACTCCCGAACACCGGGGAGCTGTTTTTT.

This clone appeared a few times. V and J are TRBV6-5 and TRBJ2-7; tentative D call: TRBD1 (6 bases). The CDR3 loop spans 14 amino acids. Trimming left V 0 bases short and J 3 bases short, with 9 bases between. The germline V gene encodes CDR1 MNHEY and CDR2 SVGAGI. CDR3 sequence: CASSYSRGGYEQYF. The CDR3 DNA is TGTGCCAGCAGTTACTCGCGAGGGGGCTACGAGCAGTACTTC.

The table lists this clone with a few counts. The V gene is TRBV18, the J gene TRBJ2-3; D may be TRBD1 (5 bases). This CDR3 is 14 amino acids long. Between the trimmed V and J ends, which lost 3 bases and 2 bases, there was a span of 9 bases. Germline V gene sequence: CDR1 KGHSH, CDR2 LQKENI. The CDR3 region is CASSPSRATDTQYF. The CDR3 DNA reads TGTGCCAGCTCACCGTCCAGGGCCACAGATACGCAGTATTTT. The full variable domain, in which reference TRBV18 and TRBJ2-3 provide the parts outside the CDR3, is NAGVMQNPRHLVRRRGQEARLRCSPMKGHSHVYWYRQLPEEGLKFMVYLQKENIIDESGMPKERFSAEFPKEGPSILRIQQVVRGDSAAYFCASSPSRATDTQYFGPGTRLTVL.

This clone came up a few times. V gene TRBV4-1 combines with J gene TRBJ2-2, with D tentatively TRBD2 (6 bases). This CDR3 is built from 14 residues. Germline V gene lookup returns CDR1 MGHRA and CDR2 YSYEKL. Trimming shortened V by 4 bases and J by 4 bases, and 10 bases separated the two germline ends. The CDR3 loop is CASSPAGFTGELFF. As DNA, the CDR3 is TGCGCCAGCAGCCCCGCGGGATTCACCGGGGAGCTGTTTTTT.

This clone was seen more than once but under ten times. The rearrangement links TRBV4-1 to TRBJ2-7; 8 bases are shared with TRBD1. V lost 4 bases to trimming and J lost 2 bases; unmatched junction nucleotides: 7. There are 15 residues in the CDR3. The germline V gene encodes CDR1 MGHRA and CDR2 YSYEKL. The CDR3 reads CASSLDRGLAYEQYF. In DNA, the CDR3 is TGCGCCAGCAGCCTAGACAGGGGTCTAGCCTACGAGCAGTACTTC.

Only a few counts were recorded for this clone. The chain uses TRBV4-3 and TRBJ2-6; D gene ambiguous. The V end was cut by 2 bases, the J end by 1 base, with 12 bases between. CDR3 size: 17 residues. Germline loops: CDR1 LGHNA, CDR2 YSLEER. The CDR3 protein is CASSQRVLSSGANVLTF. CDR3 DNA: TGCGCCAGCAGCCAACGGGTACTTTCTTCTGGGGCCAACGTCCTGACTTTC.